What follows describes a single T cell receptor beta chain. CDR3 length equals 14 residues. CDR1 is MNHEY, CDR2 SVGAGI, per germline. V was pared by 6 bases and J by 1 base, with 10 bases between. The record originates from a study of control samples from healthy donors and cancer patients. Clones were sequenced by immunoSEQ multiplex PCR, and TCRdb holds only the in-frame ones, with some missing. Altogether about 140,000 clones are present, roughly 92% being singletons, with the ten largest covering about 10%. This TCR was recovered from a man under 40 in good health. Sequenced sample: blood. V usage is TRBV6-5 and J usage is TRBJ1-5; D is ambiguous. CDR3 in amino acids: CASSSPSSNQPQHF. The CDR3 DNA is TGTGCCAGCAGCTCACCAAGCAGCAATCAGCCCCAGCATTTT.